The clone carrying this T cell receptor (beta chain) occurred a few times. The antigen is not known. This sample is drawn from a study of cytomegalovirus exposure and HLA in healthy donors. Study-wide background: Most genotyped donors, 65% to 90% of about 360, had Caucasian-associated genetic ancestry.

Study-wide findings and caveats: For most subjects, TCR beta sequences were reported to predict HLA-A and HLA-B alleles with accuracy. Per a prior analysis, the majority of TCR beta V segments were productive roughly 90% or roughly 30% of the time. Information on immune exposure was restricted to one variable (CMV serostatus).

Per germline, CDR1 WSHSY and CDR2 SAAADI. The V and J ends lost 3 bases and 0 bases respectively, with 15 bases between them. The CDR3 has 17 amino acids. PCR amplification relied on 60 Vbeta primers (plus 13 Jbeta primers). Sequencing was performed with immunoSEQ multiplex PCR; in TCRdb, only in-frame clones are kept and a portion is missing. Altogether about 130,000 clones are present, around 70% being singletons, with the ten largest covering approximately 2.9%. Sequencing input: PBMCs. The receptor comes from a human donor in good health. The chain is built from TRBV10-2 and TRBJ1-5; D is uncertain. In DNA form, the CDR3 reads TGCGCCAGCAGTGATAAGGAGAGCCTTTATAGCAATCAGCCCCAGCATTTT. The encoded protein is CASSDKESLYSNQPQHF.